This entry describes one TCR beta chain. Antigen specificity is unknown. The time point is: persistent/refractory GD, antithyroid drugs over 5 years with positive TRAb. Construction of the TCR library relied on RNA isolated from PBMCs. Germline V lookup: CDR1 MGHRA, CDR2 YSYEKL. There are 18 residues in the CDR3. V shed 0 bases, J shed 2 bases, and the junction held 6 bases outside the gene matches. The data stem from a study of regulatory T cells in long-lasting Graves disease. According to the study, TCR beta libraries were built with iRepertoire HTBI primers and CDR3-region Arm-PCR. TCRdb itself ran the multiplex PCR reads through MiXCR, one entry per CDR3 protein. In the table there are roughly 450,000 distinct CDR3 sequences, less than 25% of which are singletons. Findings and caveats of the study: Persistent patients shared 2,500 to 3,000 public clonotypes among themselves. Newly diagnosed patients shared fewer, at around 970. TCR diversity in persistent Graves' patients was below that of newly diagnosed ones.

V usage is TRBV4-1 and J usage is TRBJ2-7; 14 bases map to TRBD2. This receptor was obtained from a female donor with Graves disease. The sequencing used peripheral blood mononuclear cells (PBMCs), collected when the disease was refractory, from a patient treated with antithyroid drugs. CDR3 sequence reads: CASSQEGLAGVRAYEQYF. As DNA, the CDR3 is TGCGCCAGCAGCCAAGAGGGACTAGCGGGAGTCCGGGCCTACGAGCAGTACTTC.